This T cell receptor beta chain was retrieved from a study of T-cell reconstitution after alpha-beta-depleted transplantation in children (dated by TCRdb to 2016 to 2017). About the investigation overall: The study quantitatively tracked T-cell immune reconstitution after TCRalphabeta/CD19-depleted allogeneic hematopoietic cell transplantation in children using TCR repertoire profiling. Findings and caveats that apply to the study as a whole: Over the following months the frequencies of hyperexpanded clones went down, and after one year T-cell counts and TCRbeta diversity were mostly credited to newly produced T cells. The apparently early alphabetaT-cell count recovery about two months after transplant was reportedly dependent on only several hundred rapidly expanded clones derived from non-depleted graft cells. The high TCRbeta diversity at day 60 in some patients was ascribed to recipient T cells and intrathymic progenitors that had survived conditioning.

This clonotype was detected only a few times. The clone's antigen remains unknown. Base qualities are missing; no much larger clone stands one base away. Library method: PCR. Instrument on record: Illumina HiSeq 2500. Molecular barcoding was employed in the preparation of TCR libraries, with unique molecular identifiers being used to normalize TCRbeta repertoire quantification. In-frame beta chains were kept once TCRdb had trimmed the public reads at Q25 with fastp and called clones with MiXCR. CDR3 protein duplicates are merged, each entry listing the most common genes and DNA. This sample has about 980,000 distinct CDR3 sequences in its table, and under 30% of those were observed once. Jointly, the top ten make up approximately 30% of the sample. Sample treatment or condition, as interpreted from the label and publication: allogeneic hematopoietic cell transplantation with graft depleted of TCRalphabeta T cells and CD19 B cells. The children who served as transplant recipients had been given grafts of TCRalphabeta/CD19-depleted allogeneic hematopoietic cells.

The germline V gene provides CDR1 MNHEY and CDR2 SVGAGI. V is cut by 4 bases and J by 3 bases, and the space between the germline ends is 11 bases. Spanning cysteine to phenylalanine, the CDR3 consists of 14 amino acids. Left in the record is the CDR3 DNA by itself, 42 bases read in frame from the first base. Sequencing was performed on PBMCs, mostly from graft donor cells, taken 360 days after TCRalphabeta/CD19-depleted stem cell transplant. The V and J genes are TRBV6-5 and TRBJ2-3; TRBD1 might be the D gene, on 6 matching bases. This clonotype was obtained from a boy under two years old who had a stem cell transplant for SCID, so the T cells may come from the graft donor. The CDR3 region: CASSSLDRTDTQYF. The DNA sequence is given as TGTGCCAGCAGTTCCTTAGACAGGACAGATACGCAGTATTTT.